The T cell receptor (beta chain) under discussion was sequenced for a study of T cell responses to AZD1222 COVID-19 vaccine. TCRdb keeps only in-frame clones here, not all; method: immunoSEQ multiplex PCR. The table has some 150,000 clones, 88% seen once. Trimming pared 2 bases from V and 1 base from J, leaving 11 bases between. CDR3 length equals 15 residues. The germline CDR1 and CDR2 sequences are KGHSH and LQKENI. This sequence was found in an adult who received the MenACWY meningococcal vaccine as a control. Sequencing used peripheral blood, obtained 28 days after the second dose of the MenACWY control vaccine. This chain links TRBV18 with TRBJ1-1; D is uncertain. The CDR3 sequence: CASSPITTQNTEAFF. The CDR3 bases are TGTGCCAGCTCACCAATTACTACACAGAACACTGAAGCTTTCTTT.